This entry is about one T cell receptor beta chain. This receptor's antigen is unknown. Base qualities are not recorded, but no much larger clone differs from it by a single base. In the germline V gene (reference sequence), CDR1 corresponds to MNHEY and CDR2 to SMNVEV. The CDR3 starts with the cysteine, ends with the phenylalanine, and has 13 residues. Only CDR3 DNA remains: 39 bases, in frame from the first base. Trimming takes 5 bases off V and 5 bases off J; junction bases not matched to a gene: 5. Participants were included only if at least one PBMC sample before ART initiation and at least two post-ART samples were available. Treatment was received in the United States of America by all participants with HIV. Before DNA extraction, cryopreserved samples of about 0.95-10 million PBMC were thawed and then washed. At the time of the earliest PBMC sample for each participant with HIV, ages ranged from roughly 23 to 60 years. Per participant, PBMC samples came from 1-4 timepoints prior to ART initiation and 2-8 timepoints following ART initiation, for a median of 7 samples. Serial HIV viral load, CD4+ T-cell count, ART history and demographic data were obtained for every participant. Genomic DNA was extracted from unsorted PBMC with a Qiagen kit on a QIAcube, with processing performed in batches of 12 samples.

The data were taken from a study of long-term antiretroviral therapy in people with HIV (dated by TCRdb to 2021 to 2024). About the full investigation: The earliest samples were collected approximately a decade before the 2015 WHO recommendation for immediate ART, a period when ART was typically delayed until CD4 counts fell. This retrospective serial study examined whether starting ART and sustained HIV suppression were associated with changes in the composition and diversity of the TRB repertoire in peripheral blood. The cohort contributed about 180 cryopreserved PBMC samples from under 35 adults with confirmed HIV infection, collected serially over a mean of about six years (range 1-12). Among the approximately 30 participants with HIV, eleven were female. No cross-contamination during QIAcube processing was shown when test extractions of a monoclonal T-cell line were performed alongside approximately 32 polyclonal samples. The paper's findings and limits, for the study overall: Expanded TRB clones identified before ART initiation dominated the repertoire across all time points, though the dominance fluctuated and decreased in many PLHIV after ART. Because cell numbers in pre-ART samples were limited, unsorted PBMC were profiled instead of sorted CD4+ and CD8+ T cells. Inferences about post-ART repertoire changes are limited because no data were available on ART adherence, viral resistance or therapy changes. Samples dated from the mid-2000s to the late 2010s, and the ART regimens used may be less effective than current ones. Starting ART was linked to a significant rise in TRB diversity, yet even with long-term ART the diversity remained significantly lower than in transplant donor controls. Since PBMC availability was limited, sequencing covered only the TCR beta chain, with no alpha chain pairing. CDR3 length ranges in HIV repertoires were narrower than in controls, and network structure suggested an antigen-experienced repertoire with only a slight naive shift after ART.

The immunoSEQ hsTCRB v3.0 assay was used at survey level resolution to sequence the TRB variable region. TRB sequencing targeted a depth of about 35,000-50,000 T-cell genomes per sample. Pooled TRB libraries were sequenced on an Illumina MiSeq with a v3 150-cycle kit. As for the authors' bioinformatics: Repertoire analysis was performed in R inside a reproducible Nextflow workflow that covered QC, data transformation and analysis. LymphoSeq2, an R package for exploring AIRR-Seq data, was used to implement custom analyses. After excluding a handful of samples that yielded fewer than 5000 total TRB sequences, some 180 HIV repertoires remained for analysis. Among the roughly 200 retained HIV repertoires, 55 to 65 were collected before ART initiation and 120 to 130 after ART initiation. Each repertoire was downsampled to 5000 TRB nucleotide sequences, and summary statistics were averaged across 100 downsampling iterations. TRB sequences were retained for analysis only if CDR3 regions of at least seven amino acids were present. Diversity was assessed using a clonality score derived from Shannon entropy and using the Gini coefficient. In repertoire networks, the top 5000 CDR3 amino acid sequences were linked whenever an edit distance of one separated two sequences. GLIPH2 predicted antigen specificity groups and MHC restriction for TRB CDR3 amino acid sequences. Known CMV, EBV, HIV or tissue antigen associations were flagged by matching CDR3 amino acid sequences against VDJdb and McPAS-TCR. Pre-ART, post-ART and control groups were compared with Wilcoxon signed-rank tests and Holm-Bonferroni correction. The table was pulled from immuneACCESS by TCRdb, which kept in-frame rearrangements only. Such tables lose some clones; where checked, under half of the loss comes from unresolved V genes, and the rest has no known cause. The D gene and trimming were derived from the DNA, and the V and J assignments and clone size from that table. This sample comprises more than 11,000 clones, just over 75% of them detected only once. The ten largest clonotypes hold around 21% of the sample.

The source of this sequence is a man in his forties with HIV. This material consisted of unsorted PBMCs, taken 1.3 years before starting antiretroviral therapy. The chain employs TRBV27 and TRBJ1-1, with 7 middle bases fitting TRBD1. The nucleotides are TGTGCCAGCAGTAACTACAGGGGTACTGAAGCTTTCTTT. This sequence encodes CASSNYRGTEAFF.